This paragraph reports one T cell receptor (beta chain). The repertoire was sequenced with immunoSEQ multiplex PCR; TCRdb's copy has only in-frame clones and lacks some. There are more than 80,000 clones in the sample; around 94% occur only once, and 2% to 3% lies in the top ten. These data are taken from a study of OX40 agonist ivuxolimab in advanced cancers. Study as a whole: Patients received the agonistic anti-OX40 (CD134) antibody ivuxolimab. The study enrolled dose-escalation patients with hepatocellular carcinoma, melanoma, renal cell or head and neck cancer. Allowance was made for prior anti-PD-1, anti-PD-L1 or anti-CTLA-4 therapy, and roughly 40% had some.

V was pared by 4 bases and J by 0 bases, with 10 bases between. This CDR3 contains 14 residues. Germline V gives CDR1 SGHRS, CDR2 YFSETQ. This receptor was obtained from an adult with an advanced solid tumor such as melanoma, head and neck, liver or kidney cancer. The input for sequencing was CD4+ or CD8+ T cells sorted from blood, taken in a trial of the OX40 agonist ivuxolimab. This sequence joins TRBV5-1 and TRBJ1-1, with D tentatively TRBD1 (5 bases). The CDR3 sequence is CASSPWDLNTEAFF. Written as DNA, the CDR3 is TGCGCCAGCAGCCCCTGGGACTTGAACACTGAAGCTTTCTTT.